These T cell receptor beta chains were read from a single sample in a study of preoperative IRX-2 immunotherapy in early breast cancer. The repertoire was sequenced with immunoSEQ multiplex PCR; TCRdb's copy has only in-frame clones and lacks some. The table has about 37,000 clones, 82% seen once. The material sequenced was lymph node tissue, taken after IRX-2 immunotherapy. The receptors derive from a human donor with breast cancer. The CDR3 runs from the conserved cysteine through the conserved F or W. Each record gives: J gene, V gene, clone size, D gene, CDR3 protein, CDR3 DNA. D genes are given only for firm matches. Part of the rows lack a size; the others show once, few, many or a class for expanded clones.

J: TRBJ1-4; V: TRBV28; size: once; D: .; CDR3: CASSLWAGDNEKLFF; DNA: TGTGCCAGCAGTTTATGGGCTGGTGATAATGAAAAACTGTTTTTT
J: TRBJ2-7; V: TRBV11-3; size: .; D: .; CDR3: CASSPLGALHEQYF; DNA: TGTGCCAGCAGCCCCCTGGGGGCTCTTCACGAGCAGTACTTC
J: TRBJ1-2; V: TRBV29-1; size: .; D: .; CDR3: CSVEYGGGGYGYTF; DNA: TGCAGCGTTGAATACGGGGGGGGAGGCTATGGCTACACCTTC
J: TRBJ1-1; V: TRBV4-1; size: .; D: .; CDR3: CASSQVSVSNTEAFF; DNA: TGCGCCAGCAGCCAGGTATCTGTGTCCAACACTGAAGCTTTCTTT
J: TRBJ1-1; V: TRBV29-1; size: .; D: TRBD1; CDR3: CSVAGQMNTEAFF; DNA: TGCAGCGTCGCGGGACAGATGAACACTGAAGCTTTCTTT
J: TRBJ1-5; V: TRBV6-8; size: .; D: .; CDR3: CASSRTYSNQPQHF; DNA: TGTGCCAGCAGTCGGACCTATAGCAATCAGCCCCAGCATTTT
J: TRBJ2-5; V: TRBV6-8; size: once; D: TRBD1; CDR3: CASRDRASGTQETQYF; DNA: TGTGCCAGCCGGGACAGGGCATCGGGAACGCAAGAGACCCAGTACTTC
J: TRBJ1-2; V: TRBV28; size: .; D: TRBD1; CDR3: CASRTGGAKYGYTF; DNA: TGTGCCAGCAGGACAGGGGGCGCGAAGTATGGCTACACCTTC
J: TRBJ2-7; V: TRBV28; size: .; D: .; CDR3: CASSLTGSPYEQYF; DNA: TGTGCCAGCAGTTTGACAGGTTCTCCCTACGAGCAGTACTTC
J: TRBJ2-1; V: TRBV28; size: .; D: TRBD2; CDR3: CASSLRLAGDNEQFF; DNA: TGTGCCAGCAGTTTAAGACTAGCGGGGGACAATGAGCAGTTCTTC
J: TRBJ1-4; V: TRBV10-3; size: .; D: .; CDR3: CAISEGGLGEKLFF; DNA: TGTGCCATCAGTGAGGGGGGCCTTGGTGAAAAACTGTTTTTT
J: TRBJ1-5; V: TRBV2; size: once; D: .; CDR3: CASRVWRDSNQPQHF; DNA: TGTGCCAGCAGGGTTTGGAGGGATAGCAATCAGCCCCAGCATTTT
J: TRBJ2-5; V: TRBV19; size: few; D: .; CDR3: CASSIVHGVGETQYF; DNA: TGTGCCAGTAGTATAGTCCATGGGGTTGGGGAGACCCAGTACTTC
J: TRBJ1-2; V: TRBV11-3; size: once; D: TRBD1; CDR3: CASSPRDSSYGYTF; DNA: TGTGCCAGCAGCCCACGGGACAGCTCCTATGGCTACACCTTC
J: TRBJ1-5; V: TRBV29-1; size: .; D: .; CDR3: CSVGYSNQPQHF; DNA: TGCAGCGTGGGGTATAGCAATCAGCCCCAGCATTTT
J: TRBJ1-5; V: TRBV11-1; size: .; D: .; CDR3: CASSLGEGQLSNQPQHF; DNA: TGTGCCAGCAGCTTGGGGGAGGGGCAGCTTAGCAATCAGCCCCAGCATTTT
J: TRBJ1-3; V: TRBV19; size: .; D: .; CDR3: CASSTHRQSTSGNTIYF; DNA: TGTGCCAGTAGTACACATCGACAGTCTACCTCTGGAAACACCATATATTTT